This is a list of T cell receptor beta chains from one sample in a study of T cells in Graves' hyperthyroidism and ophthalmopathy. MiXCR was run by TCRdb on the multiplex PCR reads, yielding one entry per CDR3 protein. The sample contains roughly 700,000 distinct CDR3 sequences, 35% of which appear only once. The sample was blood. The receptors were gathered from a woman in her forties with Graves' hyperthyroidism. Both conserved end residues are part of each CDR3. Fields, in order: D gene, J gene, CDR3 length, V gene, clone size, CDR3 protein, CDR3 DNA. A D gene is named only where the DNA matches it firmly. Size is omitted from some rows. Given values are once, few, many or a class for expanded clones.

>NA|TRBJ2-7|14|TRBV20-1|few
CSASGRMSSYEQYF
TGCAGTGCTAGCGGGCGGATGAGCTCCTACGAGCAGTACTTC
>NA|TRBJ1-1|14|TRBV20-1|many
CSARFRGTNTEAFF
TGCAGTGCTAGGTTTCGGGGAACGAACACTGAAGCTTTCTTT
>NA|TRBJ2-2|13|TRBV29-1|NA
CSVEEALEGELFF
TGCAGCGTTGAAGAGGCCCTGGAGGGGGAGCTGTTTTTT
>NA|TRBJ1-1|13|TRBV7-6|few
CASSQSRATEAFF
TGTGCCAGCTCTCAAAGTAGAGCGACTGAAGCTTTCTTT
>NA|TRBJ1-2|15|TRBV27|NA
CASSTRTRANYGYTF
TGTGCCAGCAGTACCAGGACAAGAGCTAACTATGGCTACACCTTC
>NA|TRBJ1-5|15|TRBV9|few
CASSLDGSSNQPQHF
TGTGCCAGCAGCCTAGATGGGAGTAGCAATCAGCCCCAGCATTTT
>TRBD1|TRBJ1-5|14|TRBV6-2/TRBV6-3|many
CASRSGQGGQPQHF
TGTGCCAGCAGATCTGGACAGGGCGGGCAGCCCCAGCATTTT
>NA|TRBJ2-5|13|TRBV29-1|many
CSVRGQLQETQYF
TGCAGCGTCCGAGGACAGCTTCAAGAGACCCAGTACTTC
>NA|TRBJ1-1|15|TRBV6-5|few
CASSYSWGEGTEAFF
TGTGCCAGCAGTTACTCGTGGGGGGAGGGCACTGAAGCTTTCTTT
>NA|TRBJ1-5|15|TRBV20-1|few
CSARSTARWDQPQHF
TGCAGTGCTAGGTCTACGGCCAGGTGGGATCAGCCCCAGCATTTT
>TRBD1|TRBJ1-5|16|TRBV5-4|NA
CASSCRTSDRTPSEHF
TGTGCCAGCAGCTGCCGAACCTCGGACAGGACCCCTTCCGAGCATTTT
>NA|TRBJ2-3|13|TRBV11-2|NA
CASSGRVTDTQYF
TGTGCCAGCAGCGGCAGGGTCACAGATACGCAGTATTTT
>NA|TRBJ1-1|8|TRBV29-1|NA
CSAPEAFF
TGCAGCGCCCCCGAAGCTTTCTTT
>TRBD1|TRBJ1-5|17|TRBV19|NA
CASSRPGQIYGNQPQHF
TGTGCCAGTAGTCGACCGGGACAGATATATGGCAATCAGCCCCAGCATTTT
>TRBD2|TRBJ2-5|15|TRBV6-1|few
CASSTGTSGVETQYF
TGTGCCAGCAGTACGGGGACTAGCGGGGTAGAGACCCAGTACTTC
>NA|TRBJ1-6|16|TRBV4-3|few
CASSQDRDLLGTPLHF
TGCGCCAGCAGCCAAGATCGGGACCTCCTCGGGACACCCCTCCACTTT
>TRBD1|TRBJ1-5|15|TRBV7-9|few
CASSPRGQGAQPQHF
TGTGCCAGCAGTCCCCGGGGACAGGGTGCGCAGCCCCAGCATTTT
>NA|TRBJ2-5|15|TRBV12-3/TRBV12-4|NA
CASSPTTGGQETQYF
TGTGCCAGCAGTCCGACGACAGGTGGGCAAGAGACCCAGTACTTC
>NA|TRBJ2-7|14|TRBV27|NA
CASMVSARSYEQYF
TGTGCCAGCATGGTTTCAGCGCGCTCCTACGAGCAGTACTTC
>TRBD2|TRBJ2-7|16|TRBV11-3|few
CASSQNSGLATYEQYF
TGTGCCAGCAGCCAAAACTCGGGACTAGCGACGTACGAGCAGTACTTC
>NA|TRBJ2-7|15|TRBV6-6|few
CASSDLTVGSYEQYF
TGTGCCAGCAGTGACCTTACCGTGGGGTCCTACGAGCAGTACTTC
>NA|TRBJ2-7|12|TRBV7-2|few
CASAPAVNEQYF
TGTGCCAGTGCCCCTGCCGTTAACGAGCAGTACTTC
>NA|TRBJ1-2|13|TRBV18|few
CASSPDSSYGYTF
TGTGCCAGCTCACCGGACAGTAGCTATGGCTACACCTTC
>TRBD2|TRBJ2-7|15|TRBV7-9|NA
CVSSEGLAGVVEQYF
TGTGTCAGCAGCGAGGGACTAGCGGGGGTGGTCGAGCAGTACTTC
>NA|TRBJ1-2|18|TRBV7-2|NA
CASSFVVIGYRASYGYTF
TGTGCCAGCAGCTTTGTAGTTATAGGTTACAGGGCCAGCTATGGCTACACCTTC
>NA|TRBJ1-5|19|TRBV6-1|NA
CASSQSSRQANSGNQPQHF
TGTGCCAGCAGCCAAAGCTCCCGACAGGCGAACTCGGGCAATCAGCCCCAGCATTTT
>TRBD1|TRBJ1-4|13|TRBV29-1|many
CSVTGTVNEKLFF
TGCAGCGTTACTGGGACAGTCAATGAAAAACTGTTTTTT
>NA|TRBJ1-2|14|TRBV25-1|few
CASSEPFRLSGYTF
TGTGCCAGCAGTGAGCCCTTTCGTCTAAGCGGCTACACCTTC
>NA|TRBJ2-7|17|TRBV5-1|NA
CASSLGIQTHSDYEQYF
TGCGCCAGCAGCTTGGGAATCCAGACGCATTCGGACTACGAGCAGTACTTC
>NA|TRBJ1-1|15|TRBV2|few
CASRTTGWWDTEAFF
TGTGCCAGCAGGACGACGGGGTGGTGGGACACTGAAGCTTTCTTT
>NA|TRBJ1-1|15|TRBV12-3/TRBV12-4|NA
CASGRDSSWNTEAFF
TGTGCCAGCGGGAGGGATAGTTCTTGGAACACTGAAGCTTTCTTT
>TRBD1|TRBJ1-1|13|TRBV19|NA
CARDRGLGTEAFF
TGTGCCAGAGACAGGGGGCTCGGGACTGAAGCTTTCTTT
>NA|TRBJ1-2|13|TRBV5-4|many
CASTRGAYYGYTF
TGTGCCAGCACGCGCGGGGCGTACTATGGCTACACCTTC
>NA|TRBJ1-1|14|TRBV25-1|NA
CASSELMSYSEAFF
TGTGCCAGCAGTGAATTAATGAGCTACTCCGAAGCTTTCTTT